This entry describes one T cell receptor (beta chain). CDR1 and CDR2 from the germline V gene are MGHRA and YSYEKL. V lost 4 bases, J lost 5 bases, and 12 bases lay in between. This CDR3 contains 14 residues. This sample is part of a study of patients and donors after allogeneic stem cell transplantation. TCRdb ran MiXCR on the RT-PCR reads and lists one entry per CDR3 protein. The sample includes 80,000 to 90,000 distinct CDR3 sequences, roughly 48% of them seen just once. This clonotype was obtained from a human donor who was either an allogeneic HSCT recipient or a stem cell or donor lymphocyte infusion donor (not recorded which). It is not recorded whose cells these are; they may come from a transplant donor. The rearrangement uses TRBV4-1 and TRBJ1-5; D is perhaps TRBD1 (6 bases). Sequenced material: blood, either unsorted or a sorted T cell fraction (not recorded which). The CDR3 is CASSPQTGYQPQHF. In DNA form, the CDR3 reads TGCGCCAGCAGCCCACAGACAGGATATCAGCCCCAGCATTTT.